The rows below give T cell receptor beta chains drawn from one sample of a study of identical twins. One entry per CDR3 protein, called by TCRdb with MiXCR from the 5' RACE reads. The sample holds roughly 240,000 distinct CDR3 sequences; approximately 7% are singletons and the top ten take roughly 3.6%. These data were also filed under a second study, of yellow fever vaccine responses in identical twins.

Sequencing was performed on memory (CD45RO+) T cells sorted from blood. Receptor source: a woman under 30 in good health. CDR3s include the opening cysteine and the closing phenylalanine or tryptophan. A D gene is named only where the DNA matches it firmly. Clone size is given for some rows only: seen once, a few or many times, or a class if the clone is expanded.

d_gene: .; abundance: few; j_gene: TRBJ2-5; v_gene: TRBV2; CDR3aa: CASSQGEETQYF; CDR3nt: TGTGCCAGCAGCCAAGGGGAGGAGACCCAGTACTTC
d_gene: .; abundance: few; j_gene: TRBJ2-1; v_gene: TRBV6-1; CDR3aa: CASSDPVGLRINHNEQFF; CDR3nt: TGTGCCAGCAGCGACCCCGTAGGACTCCGAATAAACCACAATGAGCAGTTCTTC
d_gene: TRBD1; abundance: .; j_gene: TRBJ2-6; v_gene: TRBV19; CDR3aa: CASSRQGAKIAGANVLTF; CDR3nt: TGTGCCAGTAGTCGCCAGGGGGCAAAAATCGCTGGGGCCAACGTCCTGACTTTC
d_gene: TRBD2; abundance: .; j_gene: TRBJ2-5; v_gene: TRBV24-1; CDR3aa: CATSDSSGVGETQYF; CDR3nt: TGTGCCACCAGTGATTCTAGCGGGGTGGGCGAGACCCAGTACTTC
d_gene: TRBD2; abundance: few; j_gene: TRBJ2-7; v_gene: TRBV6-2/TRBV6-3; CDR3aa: CASSYGLAAGNVWYSYEQYF; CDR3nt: TGTGCCAGCAGTTACGGACTAGCGGCGGGCAACGTATGGTACTCCTACGAGCAGTACTTC
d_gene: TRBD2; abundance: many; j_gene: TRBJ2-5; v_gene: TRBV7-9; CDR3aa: CASSLSQLAGGETQYF; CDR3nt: TGTGCCAGCAGCTTAAGCCAGCTAGCGGGAGGGGAGACCCAGTACTTC
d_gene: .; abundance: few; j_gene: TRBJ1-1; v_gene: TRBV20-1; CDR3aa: CSARAPGEAGTEAFF; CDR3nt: TGCAGTGCTAGAGCCCCCGGAGAGGCAGGAACTGAAGCTTTCTTT
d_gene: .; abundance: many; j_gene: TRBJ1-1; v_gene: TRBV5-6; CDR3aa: CASSLVRQNTEAFF; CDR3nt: TGTGCCAGCAGCTTGGTTCGCCAGAACACTGAAGCTTTCTTT
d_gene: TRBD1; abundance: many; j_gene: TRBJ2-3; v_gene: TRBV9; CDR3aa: CASSVTVGGVQYF; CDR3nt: TGTGCCAGCAGCGTAACGGTAGGGGGCGTGCAGTATTTT
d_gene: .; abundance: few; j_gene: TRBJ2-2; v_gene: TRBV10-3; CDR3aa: CAISESGGSGGELFF; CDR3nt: TGTGCCATCAGTGAGTCGGGCGGGTCCGGCGGGGAGCTGTTTTTT
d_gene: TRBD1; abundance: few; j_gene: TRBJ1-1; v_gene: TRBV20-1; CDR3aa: CSARDGTDKNTEAFF; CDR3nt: TGCAGTGCTAGAGATGGGACAGACAAGAACACTGAAGCTTTCTTT
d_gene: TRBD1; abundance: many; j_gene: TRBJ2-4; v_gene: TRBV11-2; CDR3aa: CASSRKIGDRGYF; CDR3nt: TGTGCCAGCAGCCGAAAAATAGGGGACAGGGGGTACTTC
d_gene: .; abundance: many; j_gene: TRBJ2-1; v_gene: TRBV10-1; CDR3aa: CASSVGGPYNEQFF; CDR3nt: TGCGCCAGCAGTGTCGGGGGACCCTACAATGAGCAGTTCTTC
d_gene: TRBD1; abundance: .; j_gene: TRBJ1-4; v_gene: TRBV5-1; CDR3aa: CASSPRLPGQGEEKLFF; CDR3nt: TGCGCCAGCAGCCCAAGATTACCGGGACAGGGGGAAGAAAAACTGTTTTTT
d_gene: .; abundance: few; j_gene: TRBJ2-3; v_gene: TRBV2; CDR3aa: CASSEGSVAPGTQYF; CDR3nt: TGTGCCAGCAGTGAAGGTAGCGTGGCCCCGGGAACGCAGTATTTT
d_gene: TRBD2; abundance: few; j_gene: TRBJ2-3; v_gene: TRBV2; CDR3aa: CASNNGLAVLTDTQYF; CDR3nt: TGTGCCAGCAACAACGGACTAGCGGTCCTCACAGATACGCAGTATTTT
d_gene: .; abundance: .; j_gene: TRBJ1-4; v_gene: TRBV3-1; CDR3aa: CASATTNEKLFF; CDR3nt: TGTGCCAGCGCAACGACTAATGAAAAACTGTTTTTT